The TCR beta chain described here comes from a study of T cell responses to AZD1222 COVID-19 vaccine. Findings of the study overall: White British people made up most donors, females outnumbered males, and clonal diversity was possibly underestimated. Spike-specific TCR breadth and depth were elevated following two AZD1222 doses.

This clone turned up a few times. The antigen remains unidentified. TCRdb's copy holds only in-frame clones and misses some; the assay was immunoSEQ multiplex PCR. The sample contains roughly 150,000 clones, 90% of which appear only once. CDR3 length: 15 amino acids. V was pared by 5 bases and J by 8 bases, with 8 bases of the junction left unmatched. Germline assignment: CDR1 SGHVS and CDR2 FNYEAQ. Here the sequenced sample was peripheral blood, taken on day 0 of AZD1222 vaccination. The source of this sequence is an adult in good health. The genes are TRBV7-6 and TRBJ2-1, with 11 bases lining up with TRBD1. CDR3 residues: CASSNGQGAGYEQFF. DNA for the CDR3: TGTGCCAGCAGCAATGGACAGGGGGCTGGATATGAGCAGTTCTTC.